These 8 T cell receptor beta chains came from one sample sequenced in a study of cytomegalovirus exposure and HLA in healthy donors (dated by TCRdb to about 2017). Libraries were made using the immunoSEQ multiplex PCR assay. The multiplex PCR relied on a mix of 60 forward primers for TCR Vbeta segments and 13 reverse primers for TCR Jbeta segments. Entries here come from immuneACCESS through TCRdb and include only in-frame sequences with V and J called. Some clones fail to appear in such tables; in the studies checked, an unresolved V gene covers under half of the shortfall, and the cause of the remainder is unknown. The sample table holds approximately 75,000 clones, of which 80% to 90% were seen once. Approximately 19% of the sample comes from the top ten. Sequenced input: PBMCs. The receptors derive from a man aged 65-85 years in good health and CMV-seropositive.

The V call is TRBV25-1, the J call TRBJ1-2; maybe TRBD1 (5 bases). The CDR3 runs to 13 residues. Germline V gives CDR1 MGHDK, CDR2 SYGVNS. The CDR3 reads CATWGGVRYGYTF. CDR3 coding DNA: TGTGCGACCTGGGGAGGGGTTCGCTATGGCTACACCTTC.

The gene calls are TRBV4-1 and TRBJ2-5; D may be TRBD2 (5 bases). V lost 2 bases to trimming and J lost 4 bases, with 17 bases between them. Germline-derived CDR1 and CDR2 are MGHRA and YSYEKL. The CDR3 consists of 16 residues. The chain's CDR3 is CASSQFTGIVRETQYF. The DNA for the CDR3 is TGCGCCAGCAGCCAATTTACGGGAATAGTCCGAGAGACCCAGTACTTC.

CDR3 loop: CASSLVETSEGYTF. For the CDR3, the DNA is TGTGCCAGCAGCTTAGTGGAGACCTCGGAAGGCTACACCTTC. The chain joins TRBV7-8 to TRBJ1-2; D is uncertain. The CDR3 loop spans 14 amino acids. The V and J ends lost 1 base and 8 bases respectively, with 14 bases between them. In germline, CDR1 is SGHVS, CDR2 FQNEAQ.

The V call is TRBV2, the J call TRBJ1-2, with a possible D match to TRBD1 (5 bases). Germline CDR1 reads SNHLY; CDR2 reads FYNNEI. V lost 11 bases, J lost 0 bases, and 16 bases lay in between. CDR3 length equals 14 residues. The CDR3 protein is CAGGTSATNYGYTF. CDR3 sequence (DNA): TGTGCCGGGGGGACGTCTGCTACTAACTATGGCTACACCTTC.

The chain is built from TRBV29-1 and TRBJ1-1, with D possibly TRBD1 on 6 matching bases. V was clipped by 4 bases and J by 4 bases, with 16 bases between them. CDR1 is SQVTM, CDR2 ANQGSEA, per germline. This CDR3 spans 14 amino acids. The CDR3 sequence: CSVGGLEGGTEAFF. The CDR3 region has the DNA TGCAGCGTTGGAGGGTTAGAAGGGGGCACTGAAGCTTTCTTT.

The chain combines TRBV28 with TRBJ2-7; 7 nucleotides align to TRBD1. CDR1 is MDHEN, CDR2 SYDVKM, per germline. The CDR3 loop spans 13 amino acids. J was trimmed by 1 base and V by 6 bases; bases with no gene match: 3. CDR3 amino acids: CASRLTGSYEQYF. CDR3 coding DNA: TGTGCCAGCAGACTGACAGGGTCCTACGAGCAGTACTTC.

This sequence joins TRBV30 and TRBJ2-7; weak D call: TRBD1 (5 bases). Deletions cut 1 base from V and 1 base from J, with 8 bases between. The CDR3 has 13 amino acids. Germline-derived CDR1 and CDR2 are GTSNPN and SVGIG (reference sequence). The CDR3 DNA reads TGTGCCTGGAGTGAGGGGATTTCCTACGAGCAGTACTTC. Residues: CAWSEGISYEQYF.

The chain links TRBV27 to TRBJ1-2; the D gene is possibly TRBD1 (5 bases). Germline CDR1 MNHEY, CDR2 SMNVEV (reference sequence). Trimming took 0 bases from V and 4 from J, leaving 6 bases between them. The CDR3 loop spans 13 amino acids. CDR3 loop: CASSLSGAYGYTF. In DNA, the CDR3 is TGTGCCAGCAGTTTATCAGGGGCCTATGGCTACACCTTC.